This TCR beta chain was identified during a study of cytomegalovirus exposure and HLA in healthy donors. Whole-study findings and limits: First-cohort TCR clusters were later found to tend to co-occur in the 120 or so validation repertoires.

As for this clone: The antigen is not known.

This CDR3 comprises 13 residues. Germline V gene data show CDR1 as SGHNT and CDR2 as YENEEA. V lost 5 bases, J lost 4 bases, and 0 bases stayed unmatched. Sequencing used immunoSEQ multiplex PCR; TCRdb keeps in-frame clones, though not all of them. The sample comprises 100,000 to 150,000 clones, about 91% of which are singletons, and 0.95% to 1.5% rests with the top ten. This clonotype was sampled from a woman aged 18-29 years in good health and CMV-seronegative. Sequenced input: PBMCs. J is TRBJ2-2 and V is TRBV11-3; 8 positions agree with TRBD2. DNA of the CDR3: TGTGCCAGCAGCCGGGGGGGCACCGGGGAGCTGTTTTTT. Translation gives CASSRGGTGELFF.